The 3 T cell receptor beta chains in this list originate from one sample, sequenced in a study of blood T cell repertoires in COVID-19. Repertoires were generated with immunoSEQ multiplex PCR, while TCRdb's copy carries only in-frame clones and drops some. Of 250,000 to 350,000 clones listed, approximately 84% were seen once; the top ten hold roughly 1.5%. Sequencing was performed on peripheral blood. These receptors originate from a human donor with COVID-19, enrolled during active disease. The donor label of this sample is uncertain.

The chain has TRBV30 and TRBJ1-5, with D hard to call. The CDR3 has 17 amino acids. Germline V lookup: CDR1 GTSNPN, CDR2 SVGIG (reference sequence). Trimming removed 5 bases at V and 2 bases at J, with 22 bases between. In DNA, the CDR3 is TGTGCCTGGGACGGGGATCTACCTTTTTCCGGCAATCAGCCCCAGCATTTT. Translating gives CAWDGDLPFSGNQPQHF.

V usage is TRBV6-2 or TRBV6-3 and J usage is TRBJ1-5; D may be TRBD1 (6 bases). There are 14 residues in the CDR3. The V end was cut by 6 bases, the J end by 5 bases, with 14 bases between. Germline assignment: CDR1 MNHEY and CDR2 SVGEGT. The CDR3 region has the DNA TGTGCCAGCAGCAAACAGGGTGTGGATCAGCCCCAGCATTTT. Protein: CASSKQGVDQPQHF.

The chain couples TRBV6-6 to TRBJ2-5; no clear D gene. V was trimmed by 6 bases and J by 5 bases, leaving 22 bases between them. CDR3 length: 16 residues. The germline V gene encodes CDR1 MNHNY and CDR2 SVGAGI (reference sequence). The CDR3 DNA follows: TGTGCCAGCAGCTCCCCGGATTATAGCATGACGGAGACCCAGTACTTC. Encoded protein: CASSSPDYSMTETQYF.